This TCR beta chain stems from a study of vaccination and CD4 T cells after COVID-19. Specified treatment: roughly 10-day PBMC culture with coronavirus spike peptide pools or control peptides (ViraFEST assay). Investigators obtained the unexposed donor's CD4+ T cells before the COVID-19 pandemic (2011-2018). The Oncomine TCR Beta short-read assay sequenced DNA from cultured CD4+ T cells. One entry per CDR3 protein results from TCRdb running MiXCR on the PCR reads. Of 4,500 to 6,000 distinct CDR3 sequences in the sample, 42% were seen once. The germline V gene encodes CDR1 MNHNS and CDR2 SASEGT. Trimming took 7 bases from V and 7 from J, leaving 17 bases between them. There are 14 residues in the CDR3. Concerning this clonotype itself: The antigen is unknown.

J is TRBJ2-1 and V is TRBV6-1; D not certain. The sequence was obtained from a human donor in good health. Source material: CD4+ T cells from blood, cultured in vitro. The CDR3 here is CASTAKGTRNEQFF. The CDR3 coding sequence is TGTGCCAGCACGGCGAAGGGTACCCGGAATGAGCAGTTCTTC.